The source of this T cell receptor beta chain is a study of shared clonotypes between healthy human individuals. Only in-frame clones appear in the TCRdb table, and some are missing; sequencing was by immunoSEQ multiplex PCR. This sample has about 1.1 million clones; roughly 77% occur once, and the top ten carry 0.89%. Looked up from germline, CDR1 is MNHEY and CDR2 is SVGAGI. CDR3 length: 15 residues. V lost 5 bases to trimming and J lost 3 bases; unmatched junction nucleotides: 9. Input material: memory CD4+ T cells from PBMCs. Subset meaning: CD45RA-negative fraction. This clonotype originated in a man aged 18 to 35 in good health. Some clones in this sample may be carry-over from other donors' samples. The rearrangement links TRBV6-5 to TRBJ2-7, with 8 bases matching TRBD1. This CDR3 reads CASSRTGKGIYEQYF. CDR3 DNA sequence: TGTGCCAGCAGTCGGACAGGGAAGGGAATCTACGAGCAGTACTTC.